Each of the 13 T cell receptor beta chains below was sequenced from the same sample in a study of T cell changes during pregnancy in multiple sclerosis. Clones were sequenced by immunoSEQ multiplex PCR, and TCRdb holds only the in-frame ones, with some missing. Of roughly 110,000 clones in the sample, about nine tenths were seen once. The sample here was peripheral blood, taken in the third trimester of pregnancy. Every receptor here comes from a female donor in good health, enrolled as a control in a pregnancy study.

The table lists this clone with a count of one. The chain uses TRBV4-2 and TRBJ2-7; 9 bases are a match to TRBD1. Trimming took 3 bases from V and 2 from J; bases not matched to a gene: 5. From germline, CDR1 is LGHNA and CDR2 YNFKEQ. The CDR3 runs 15 residues. This CDR3 is CASSQGQGPAYEQYF. CDR3 sequence (DNA): TGTGCCAGCAGCCAGGGACAGGGACCTGCCTACGAGCAGTACTTC.

This clone was picked up a small number of times. The chain carries TRBV7-3 and TRBJ1-1; D gene ambiguous. The CDR3 spans 14 residues. Trimming stripped 0 bases from V and 1 base from J, with 6 bases between. Looked up from germline, CDR1 is SGHTA and CDR2 is FQGTGA. In DNA form, the CDR3 reads TGTGCCAGCAGCTTAACGGCAGGGAACACTGAAGCTTTCTTT. Encoded protein: CASSLTAGNTEAFF.

This clone has just one count. The J gene is TRBJ1-2, the V gene TRBV19; 10 bases fit TRBD1. The CDR3 consists of 14 residues. The J segment lost 2 bases and the V segment lost 6 bases, leaving 3 bases of the junction unmatched. Looked up from germline, CDR1 is LNHDA and CDR2 is SQIVND (reference sequence). In nucleotides, the CDR3 is TGTGCCAGTAGCTCGGGACAGGGGAACTATGGCTACACCTTC. Translation: CASSSGQGNYGYTF.

This clone is a singleton in its sample. This sequence joins TRBV7-2 and TRBJ2-5; perhaps TRBD1 as D (6 bases). From germline, CDR1 is SGHTA and CDR2 FQGNSA. V was clipped by 5 bases and J by 5 bases, with 18 bases between them. CDR3 length: 15 amino acids. The CDR3 protein is CASSPNGGPTETQYF. The CDR3, as DNA: TGTGCCAGCAGCCCCAATGGGGGCCCGACGGAGACCCAGTACTTC.

V gene TRBV28 combines with J gene TRBJ1-4; weak D call: TRBD1 (5 bases). The V gene lost 2 bases and the J gene lost 7 bases, with 14 bases spanning the gap. Per the germline V gene, CDR1 is MDHEN and CDR2 is SYDVKM. The CDR3 length is 15 residues. The CDR3 reads CASSLVTGGAEKLFF. As DNA, the CDR3 is TGTGCCAGCAGTTTAGTAACAGGAGGGGCTGAAAAACTGTTTTTT.

This chain links TRBV7-3 with TRBJ2-2, with 12 positions matching TRBD2. The CDR3 sequence is 18 residues long. V was clipped by 1 base and J by 2 bases; unmatched bases: 5. Germline assignment: CDR1 SGHTA and CDR2 FQGTGA. As DNA, the CDR3 is TGTGCCAGCAGCTTAAGGGTGACTAGCGGGGGTAACACCGGGGAGCTGTTTTTT. Protein: CASSLRVTSGGNTGELFF.

The chain carries TRBV7-9 and TRBJ1-1; D unclear. Per the germline V gene, CDR1 is SEHNR and CDR2 is FQNEAQ (reference sequence). The CDR3 is 14 amino acids. Trimming took 6 bases from V and 3 from J, leaving 14 bases between them. CDR3 protein: CASRRGYIDTEAFF. The CDR3 DNA sequence: TGTGCCAGCAGACGAGGGTACATAGACACTGAAGCTTTCTTT.

This clone was detected only once. J is TRBJ2-5 and V is TRBV6-6; 10 bases match TRBD2. With 6 bases clipped from V and 3 bases from J, the junction kept 4 bases outside the gene matches. This CDR3 has 14 residues. Germline V gene sequence: CDR1 MNHNY, CDR2 SVGAGI (reference sequence). The DNA of the CDR3 is TGTGCCAGCAGGACTAGCGGGTCCGAAGAGACCCAGTACTTC. Translation: CASRTSGSEETQYF.

The chain employs TRBV10-3 and TRBJ2-7; TRBD2 might be the D (5 bases). Trimming took off 0 bases at V and 3 bases at J, with 12 bases between the two ends. CDR1 and CDR2 (germline): ENHRY, SYGVKD. The CDR3 is 15 residues long. CDR3 sequence (DNA): TGTGCCATCAGTGAGTCGAAGGGTGGAGGCTACGAGCAGTACTTC. This encodes CAISESKGGGYEQYF.

This rearrangement joins TRBV5-1 to TRBJ2-3, with 8 bases identical to TRBD1. Germline-derived CDR1 and CDR2 are SGHRS and YFSETQ. The CDR3 sequence is 16 residues long. The J segment lost 0 bases and the V segment lost 4 bases, leaving 7 bases of the junction unmatched. CDR3 region: CASSPGTGSSTDTQYF. The DNA for the CDR3 is TGCGCCAGCAGCCCGGGGACAGGATCTAGCACAGATACGCAGTATTTT.

The rearrangement links TRBV9 to TRBJ2-7; D is possibly TRBD2 (6 bases). Germline V gene lookup returns CDR1 SGDLS and CDR2 YYNGEE. CDR3 length: 16 residues. The germline V and J ends were trimmed by 5 bases and 6 bases, with 24 bases remaining between them. In nucleotides, the CDR3 is TGTGCCAGCAGTTCCTCCCCGGGACTCACGACCGCCGAGCAGTACTTC. This codes for CASSSSPGLTTAEQYF.

The rearrangement uses TRBV19 and TRBJ1-6; the match to TRBD1 covers 8 bases. J gave up 4 bases and V 2 bases, and 1 base lay outside the gene matches. The germline V gene encodes CDR1 LNHDA and CDR2 SQIVND (reference sequence). CDR3 length equals 15 residues. DNA for the CDR3: TGTGCCAGTAGTATACGACAGGGGTATAATTCACCCCTCCACTTT. Its translation is CASSIRQGYNSPLHF. Full variable domain (rest looked up from reference TRBV19 and TRBJ1-6): DGGITQSPKYLFRKEGQNVTLSCEQNLNHDAMYWYRQDPGQGLRLIYYSQIVNDFQKGDIAEGYSVSREKKESFPLTVTSAQKNPTAFYLCASSIRQGYNSPLHFGNGTRLTVT.

CDR3 region: CASTWTSGGRTDTQYF. CDR3 nucleotides: TGTGCCAGCACCTGGACTAGCGGGGGGCGCACAGATACGCAGTATTTT. The J gene is TRBJ2-3, the V gene TRBV2; 14 nucleotides line up with TRBD2. Germline trimming cut 7 bases from V and 1 base from J; bases unmatched to any gene: 4. CDR3 size: 16 residues. Germline values: CDR1 SNHLY, CDR2 FYNNEI.